This paragraph covers one T cell receptor beta chain sequence. It has no known antigen specificity. It has no much larger one-base neighbor in the sample; base qualities were not kept. This record belongs to a study of T-cell reconstitution after alpha-beta-depleted transplantation in children (dated by TCRdb to 2016 to 2018). Study-level background: T-cell immune reconstitution after TCRalphabeta/CD19-depleted allogeneic hematopoietic cell transplantation in children was quantitatively tracked in the study by means of TCR repertoire profiling.

The treatment or condition label here, explained by the study, means: allogeneic hematopoietic cell transplantation with graft depleted of TCRalphabeta T cells and CD19 B cells. The transplant recipients were children given TCRalphabeta/CD19-depleted allogeneic hematopoietic cell grafts. The library was prepared using PCR. The sequencer was an Illumina HiSeq 2500. Molecular barcoding was employed in the preparation of TCR libraries, with unique molecular identifiers being used to normalize TCRbeta repertoire quantification. TCRdb ran its own pipeline on the public reads, namely fastp trimming at Q25 and MiXCR clone calling, and kept in-frame beta chains. Entries that share a CDR3 protein sequence are merged under the most common genes and DNA. The sample records around 490,000 distinct CDR3 sequences, over 9.5% of which are singletons. The ten largest clones add up to 11% to 15% of the sample. Here is what the overall study found, with its caveats: Over the following months the frequencies of hyperexpanded clones went down, and after one year T-cell counts and TCRbeta diversity were mostly credited to newly produced T cells. About two months after transplant, the apparently early recovery of alphabetaT-cell counts reportedly depended on just several hundred clones that had expanded rapidly and came from non-depleted graft cells. In some patients, high TCRbeta diversity at day 60 was attributed to recipient T cells and intrathymic progenitors that had survived conditioning.

This material consisted of PBMCs, mostly from graft donor cells, taken 180 days after TCRalphabeta/CD19-depleted stem cell transplant. This clonotype was obtained from a female patient aged 2-15 years who had a stem cell transplant for aplastic anemia, so the T cells may come from the graft donor.

The CDR3 region reads CASNPPSGANVLTF. The nucleotide sequence reads TGTGCCAGCAATCCCCCTTCTGGGGCCAACGTCCTGACTTTC. Recombination linked TRBV28 to TRBJ2-6; no confident D gene assignment can be made. Trimming takes 7 bases from V and 1 base from J, and the germline ends sit 8 bases apart. Reading from cysteine to phenylalanine, the CDR3 counts 14 amino acids. Left in the record is the CDR3 DNA by itself, 42 bases read in frame from the first base. The germline V gene encodes CDR1 MDHEN and CDR2 SYDVKM.